The TCR beta chain described here comes from a study of blood T cell repertoires in COVID-19. About the study: Collection of acute and convalescent COVID-19 samples took place in the United States, Italy and Spain. T cells, B-cell-depleted T cells, or PBMCs supplied cDNA or gDNA.

The CDR3 is 12 amino acids. In germline, CDR1 is LNHDA, CDR2 SQIVND (reference sequence). Unmatched junction bases numbered 4, after V lost 8 bases and J lost 5 bases. In the original workflow: For nucleated cells, counts were estimated from reference gene primer amplification. Measured with immunoSEQ multiplex PCR; TCRdb has only the in-frame clones, and not every one. The D gene and trimming were derived from the DNA, and the V and J assignments and clone size from that table. Among some 48,000 clones, roughly nine tenths were seen once, and the ten largest hold 25% to 30%. This clonotype was obtained from a woman aged 80 or older with acute or convalescent COVID-19. Sequencing was carried out using peripheral blood. The chain carries TRBV19 and TRBJ2-5; 8 bases line up with TRBD1. The CDR3 sequence: CASAGGRETQYF. Here the CDR3 DNA reads TGTGCCAGTGCAGGGGGCCGGGAGACCCAGTACTTC.